This TCR beta chain appears in the sequencing data of a study of T cell responses to AZD1222 COVID-19 vaccine. A remark on this clone: As yet, its antigen is unknown.

The data were produced by immunoSEQ multiplex PCR, yet TCRdb's version contains in-frame clones alone and is incomplete. Of more than 120,000 clones listed, around 90% are singletons. Study-wide findings and caveats: Only a handful of AZD1222 recipients, several in all, had baseline seropositivity.

The sample consisted of peripheral blood, taken 28 days after the second dose of the MenACWY control vaccine. The TCR was taken from an adult who received the MenACWY meningococcal vaccine as a control.

CDR3 amino acids: CASSDEDRVGETQYF. DNA of the CDR3: TGTGCCAGCAGTGACGAAGACAGGGTAGGAGAGACCCAGTACTTC. The chain has TRBV25-1 and TRBJ2-5; 7 bases agree with TRBD1. CDR3 length: 15 amino acids. V shed 3 bases, J shed 4 bases, and the junction held 8 bases outside the gene matches. CDR1 is MGHDK, CDR2 SYGVNS, per germline.